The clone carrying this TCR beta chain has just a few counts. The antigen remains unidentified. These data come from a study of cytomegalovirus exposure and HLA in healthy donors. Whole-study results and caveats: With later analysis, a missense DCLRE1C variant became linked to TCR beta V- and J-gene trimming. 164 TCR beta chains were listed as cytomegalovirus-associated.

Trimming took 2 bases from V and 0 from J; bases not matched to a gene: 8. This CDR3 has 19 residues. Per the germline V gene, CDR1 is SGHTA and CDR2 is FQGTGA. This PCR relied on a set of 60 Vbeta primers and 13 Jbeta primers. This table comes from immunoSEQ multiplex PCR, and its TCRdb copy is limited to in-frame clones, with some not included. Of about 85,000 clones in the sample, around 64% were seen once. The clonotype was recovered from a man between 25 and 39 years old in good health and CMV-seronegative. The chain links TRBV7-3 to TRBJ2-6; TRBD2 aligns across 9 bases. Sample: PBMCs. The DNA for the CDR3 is TGTGCCAGCAGCTTATTCCCTAGCGGGGCCCTCTCTGGGGCCAACGTCCTGACTTTC. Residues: CASSLFPSGALSGANVLTF.